This paragraph reports one T cell receptor beta chain. What it recognizes is unknown. The data were obtained in a study of blood T cells in healthy people across ages. Study observations and caveats: TCR beta diversity per million T cells fell roughly linearly with age.

The second PCR ran about 6 to 12 cycles with a sample-barcoded 5' primer and J-beta primers. TCRdb passed the 5' RACE reads through MiXCR, listing each CDR3 protein once. Among 1.5 million to 2 million distinct CDR3 sequences listed, 28% were seen once. The germline CDR1 and CDR2 sequences are SGHTA and FQGNSA. V was clipped by 1 base and J by 6 bases; unmatched bases: 17. This CDR3 is built from 18 residues. The chain is built from TRBV7-2 and TRBJ1-1, with 7 bases lining up with TRBD1. Input material: blood. This clonotype was sampled from a woman aged 25-40 years in good health. The CDR3 bases are TGTGCCAGCAGCTTAGTTGGAAGGGGGCGAGGGTTGGGCGCTGAAGCTTTCTTT. It is translated as CASSLVGRGRGLGAEAFF.